The 15 T cell receptor beta chains below come from one sample, sequenced in a study of cytomegalovirus exposure and HLA in healthy donors. The protocol was immunoSEQ multiplex PCR, while the TCRdb copy is restricted to in-frame clones and leaves out a portion. The table records fewer than 130,000 clones, 89% of them present only once. Sample: PBMCs. These receptors were collected from a woman between 18 and 30 years old in good health and CMV-seronegative.

The count of this clone is one. The rearrangement joins TRBV29-1 to TRBJ1-2; TRBD1 matches 8 bases. The J segment lost 8 bases and the V segment lost 3 bases, leaving 11 bases of the junction unmatched. Per germline, CDR1 SQVTM and CDR2 ANQGSEA. CDR3 size: 14 residues. The CDR3 loop reads CSVEFGQGRPGYTF. In DNA form, the CDR3 reads TGCAGCGTTGAGTTTGGACAGGGACGTCCGGGCTACACCTTC.

This sequence joins TRBV5-1 and TRBJ2-1; tentatively, D is TRBD2 (5 bases). Per the germline V gene, CDR1 is SGHRS and CDR2 is YFSETQ. V was shortened by 4 bases and J by 0 bases, with 11 bases between the two germline ends. The CDR3 loop spans 15 amino acids. The CDR3 DNA is TGCGCCAGCAGCCCGGACGGGGACTCCTACAATGAGCAGTTCTTC. Its translation is CASSPDGDSYNEQFF.

This rearrangement joins TRBV5-1 to TRBJ1-1; D is possibly TRBD1 (6 bases). The germline CDR1 and CDR2 sequences are SGHRS and YFSETQ. The ends were cut back, 5 bases at V and 0 bases at J, with 17 bases in the middle. CDR3 length: 16 amino acids. CDR3 in amino acids: CASSGKTGLVNTEAFF. DNA for the CDR3: TGCGCCAGCAGTGGGAAGACAGGCTTAGTGAACACTGAAGCTTTCTTT.

This clone was counted a single time. This chain uses TRBV5-6 with TRBJ2-7; 7 positions agree with TRBD2. Trimming removed 4 bases from V and 0 bases from J; junction bases left unmatched: 10. The CDR3 loop spans 16 amino acids. Germline CDR1 SGHDT, CDR2 YYEEEE. This CDR3 reads CASSPGGSGDSYEQYF. CDR3 nucleotide sequence: TGTGCCAGCAGCCCGGGGGGTAGCGGTGACTCCTACGAGCAGTACTTC.

The J gene is TRBJ2-7, the V gene TRBV6-1; 9 bases line up with TRBD2. From germline, CDR1 is MNHNS and CDR2 SASEGT. This CDR3 has 15 residues. J lost 4 bases, V lost 4 bases, and 8 bases had no gene match. This CDR3 reads CASSVLSGSTYEQYF. Here the CDR3 DNA reads TGTGCCAGCAGTGTTCTTAGCGGGAGTACGTACGAGCAGTACTTC.

CDR3 sequence reads: CASSEGGTANYGYTF. The CDR3, as DNA: TGCGCCAGCAGTGAGGGGGGGACAGCCAACTATGGCTACACCTTC. V usage is TRBV10-2 and J usage is TRBJ1-2; 7 nucleotides line up with TRBD1. The CDR3 runs 15 residues. The V gene's germline CDR1 is WSHSY and CDR2 SAAADI. V dropped 2 bases and J dropped 2; count of bases not matched to a gene: 5.

This chain connects TRBV27 to TRBJ1-2; 7 nucleotides match TRBD1. CDR1 MNHEY and CDR2 SMNVEV come from the germline V gene (reference sequence). V was clipped by 5 bases and J by 4 bases; unmatched bases: 7. The CDR3 length is 14 residues. This CDR3 is CASSDLQGVYGYTF. CDR3 bases: TGTGCCAGCAGTGACCTTCAGGGGGTCTATGGCTACACCTTC.

This clone was recorded a few times. A read error may account for a junction end that differs from germline. The J gene is TRBJ2-5, the V gene TRBV29-1, with 8 positions matching TRBD2. The germline V gene encodes CDR1 SQVTM and CDR2 ANQGSEA. This CDR3 region has 12 residues. CDR3 in amino acids: CSVMGAGLENHF. The CDR3, as DNA: TGCAGCGTTATGGGGGCGGGACTAGAAAACCACTTC.

This chain uses TRBV5-1 with TRBJ2-2; 9 positions match TRBD1. J gave up 7 bases and V 7 bases, and 5 bases lay outside the gene matches. The germline V gene has CDR1 SGHRS and CDR2 YFSETQ. The CDR3 has 13 amino acids. In DNA form, the CDR3 reads TGCGCCAGCCAAAGACAGGGGGACGGGGAGCTGTTTTTT. Translation gives CASQRQGDGELFF.

CDR3 DNA: TGCGCCAGCAGCCAATTTGGGGGCGGGGCGCGGGGCGGGACAGGGGATTCCGGGGAGCTGTTTTTT. Its protein product is CASSQFGGGARGGTGDSGELFF. This chain joins TRBV4-3 and TRBJ2-2, with 10 bases lining up with TRBD1. The CDR3 is 22 residues long. V was pared by 2 bases and J by 6 bases, with 24 bases of the junction left unmatched. Germline lookup yields CDR1 LGHNA and CDR2 YSLEER.

V usage is TRBV4-1 and J usage is TRBJ2-7, with 7 bases matching TRBD1. The V segment lost 0 bases and the J segment 2 bases; nucleotides outside the gene matches: 4. Germline V gene sequence: CDR1 MGHRA, CDR2 YSYEKL. This CDR3 is 15 amino acids long. The CDR3 sequence is CASSQELTGPYEQYF. The CDR3 nucleotides are TGCGCCAGCAGCCAAGAGCTGACAGGGCCCTACGAGCAGTACTTC.

The V call is TRBV7-9, the J call TRBJ1-2; tentative D call: TRBD1 (5 bases). Per the germline V gene, CDR1 is SEHNR and CDR2 is FQNEAQ (reference sequence). With 4 bases removed from V and 6 bases from J, the gap between germline ends came to 15 bases. The length of the CDR3 is 14 residues. The CDR3 region has the DNA TGTGCCAGCAGCTCCAGGACACCTCCTAATGGCTACACCTTC. This encodes CASSSRTPPNGYTF. Drawing the rest from reference TRBV7-9 and TRBJ1-2, the complete variable domain is DTGVSQNPRHKITKRGQNVTFRCDPISEHNRLYWYRQTLGQGPEFLTYFQNEAQLEKSRLLSDRFSAERPKGSFSTLEIQRTEQGDSAMYLCASSSRTPPNGYTFGSGTRLTVV.

The chain combines TRBV27 with TRBJ2-3; a weak D match, TRBD2 (6 bases). Germline CDR1 and CDR2: MNHEY and SMNVEV (reference sequence). This CDR3 region has 15 residues. The V end was cut by 6 bases, the J end by 3 bases, with 16 bases between. The CDR3 DNA reads TGTGCCAGCAGCCCCTTTCGGGAGAGGACAGATACGCAGTATTTT. Its translation: CASSPFRERTDTQYF.

This clone was picked up a small number of times. This chain uses TRBV6-6 with TRBJ1-5; D unclear. The CDR3 length is 13 residues. V lost 6 bases to trimming and J lost 1 base, with 7 bases between them. In germline, CDR1 is MNHNY, CDR2 SVGAGI (reference sequence). The CDR3 here is CASSHTSNQPQHF. For the CDR3, the DNA is TGTGCCAGCAGCCACACCAGCAATCAGCCCCAGCATTTT.

The chain joins TRBV4-1 to TRBJ2-3, with TRBD2 matching 13 bases. The CDR3 extends over 18 amino acids. The germline gives CDR1 MGHRA, CDR2 YSYEKL. With 7 bases clipped from V and 2 bases from J, the junction kept 12 bases outside the gene matches. CDR3 bases: TGCGCCAGCACCATCAAGTGGGGACTAGCGGGGACCACAGATACGCAGTATTTT. Amino acid sequence: CASTIKWGLAGTTDTQYF.